These 27 T cell receptor beta chains share one sample of origin, sequenced in a study of cytomegalovirus exposure and HLA in healthy donors. 60 Vbeta and 13 Jbeta primers were used in PCR. The protocol was immunoSEQ multiplex PCR, while the TCRdb copy is restricted to in-frame clones and leaves out a portion. The profile shows 210,000 or so clones, over 65% of them singletons. Sequencing input: PBMCs. Receptor source: a woman aged 55-69 years in good health and CMV-seropositive.

The rearrangement joins TRBV6-1 to TRBJ1-4, with D perhaps matching TRBD1 (5 bases). Per the germline V gene, CDR1 is MNHNS and CDR2 is SASEGT. Deletions cut 9 bases from V and 7 bases from J, with 15 bases between. This CDR3 spans 13 amino acids. The DNA for the CDR3 is TGTGCCAGTCAGGGTTTCGGTGGTGAAAAACTGTTTTTT. It codes for CASQGFGGEKLFF.

This clone was seen a handful of times. This rearrangement joins TRBV28 to TRBJ2-4; possible D gene TRBD1, 6 bases. The germline V gene has CDR1 MDHEN and CDR2 SYDVKM. Trimming shortened V by 6 bases and J by 9 bases, and 18 bases separated the two germline ends. This CDR3 has 14 residues. CDR3 residues: CASSHTGFGGIQYF. In nucleotides, the CDR3 is TGTGCCAGCAGCCATACAGGGTTTGGGGGCATTCAGTACTTC.

The genes are TRBV30 and TRBJ2-7, with TRBD1 matching over 10 bases. V gave up 3 bases and J gave up 3 bases; unmatched junction bases: 8. The CDR3 runs 15 residues. Per germline, CDR1 GTSNPN and CDR2 SVGIG (reference sequence). The CDR3 protein is CAWSLKGQGFYEQYF. The CDR3, as DNA: TGTGCCTGGAGCCTAAAGGGACAGGGGTTCTACGAGCAGTACTTC.

The CDR3 DNA reads as TGCAGTGCTAGAGATCGAGGGACCCAGTACTTC. Translating gives CSARDRGTQYF. V gene TRBV20-1 combines with J gene TRBJ2-5; D remains unclear. The V and J ends lost 0 bases and 7 bases respectively, with 6 bases between them. CDR1 and CDR2 (germline): DFQATT, SNEGSKA (reference sequence). The CDR3 consists of 11 residues.

The chain carries TRBV10-3 and TRBJ2-7; possible D gene TRBD2, 6 bases. This CDR3 is 15 amino acids long. V was cut by 6 bases and J by 0 bases, with 15 bases left in between. Germline lookup yields CDR1 ENHRY and CDR2 SYGVKD. The CDR3 loop reads CAIRGGQRSSYEQYF. In nucleotides, the CDR3 is TGTGCCATCAGAGGAGGGCAGCGAAGCTCCTACGAGCAGTACTTC.

The chain joins TRBV10-3 to TRBJ2-5; 11 positions agree with TRBD2. Trimming at V came to 0 bases and at J to 5 bases, leaving 2 bases not matched to a gene. CDR3 length: 15 amino acids. Germline CDR1 and CDR2: ENHRY and SYGVKD. CDR3 DNA sequence: TGTGCCATCAGTGAGTCTACTAGCGGGAGTGAGACCCAGTACTTC. Amino acids: CAISESTSGSETQYF.

V and J are TRBV30 and TRBJ2-3; maybe TRBD1 (5 bases). The CDR3 totals 14 residues. Germline CDR1 GTSNPN, CDR2 SVGIG (reference sequence). V lost 1 base, J lost 11 bases, and 19 bases lay in between. Here the CDR3 DNA reads TGTGCCTGGAGTGCCACCCCACAGGCAAGCATGCAGTATTTT. It encodes CAWSATPQASMQYF. Full variable domain (missing parts from reference TRBV30 and TRBJ2-3): SQTIHQWPATLVQPVGSPLSLECTVEGTSNPNLYWYRQAAGRGLQLLFYSVGIGQISSEVPQNLSASRPQDRQFILSSKKLLLSDSGFYLCAWSATPQASMQYFGPGTRLTVL.

The chain carries TRBV7-7 and TRBJ2-7; TRBD2 aligns across 8 bases. The CDR3 spans 15 residues. V lost 5 bases, J lost 2 bases, and 8 bases stayed unmatched. Germline CDR1 and CDR2: SSHAT and FNYEAQ (reference sequence). The CDR3 DNA reads as TGTGCCAGCAGCCCAGGGAGCGGGGGCCCCTACGAGCAGTACTTC. Its translation is CASSPGSGGPYEQYF.

As DNA, the CDR3 is TGTGCCAGCAGCGAATTAACCGGACAGGGCACCTACGAGCAGTACTTC. Translating gives CASSELTGQGTYEQYF. The V gene is TRBV11-2, the J gene TRBJ2-7, with 8 bases that match TRBD1. The CDR3 is 16 residues long. Germline CDR1 reads SGHAT; CDR2 reads FQNNGV. The junction had 11 bases not matched to a gene; V was cut back by 5 bases and J by 2 bases.

This clone has only a few counts. The chain has TRBV18 and TRBJ1-1; D unclear. The germline V gene has CDR1 KGHSH and CDR2 LQKENI. The germline V and J ends were trimmed by 2 bases and 0 bases, with 7 bases remaining between them. The CDR3 extends over 14 amino acids. CDR3 loop: CASSPGELNTEAFF. Written as DNA, the CDR3 is TGTGCCAGCTCACCAGGGGAGTTGAACACTGAAGCTTTCTTT.

This sequence joins TRBV5-6 and TRBJ2-7; 7 bases are shared with TRBD1. The CDR3 has 12 amino acids. V lost 5 bases, J lost 3 bases, and 2 bases stayed unmatched. Germline lookup yields CDR1 SGHDT and CDR2 YYEEEE. The CDR3 is CASSRQGYEQYF. CDR3 sequence (DNA): TGTGCCAGCAGTAGACAGGGCTACGAGCAGTACTTC.

This clone was found a few times. This chain's CDR3 is CASSISATRIRTGELFF. CDR3 nucleotides: TGTGCCAGTAGTATATCGGCGACTAGAATCCGGACCGGGGAGCTGTTTTTT. The rearrangement uses TRBV19 and TRBJ2-2; D may be TRBD2 (6 bases). The CDR3 has 17 residues. Germline-derived CDR1 and CDR2 are LNHDA and SQIVND (reference sequence). Between the trimmed V and J ends, which lost 2 bases and 5 bases, there was a span of 18 bases.

The J gene is TRBJ2-1, the V gene TRBV7-2; TRBD1 matches at 7 bases. The CDR3 is 15 amino acids. V lost 5 bases and J lost 7; bases outside the gene matches: 11. The germline gives CDR1 SGHTA, CDR2 FQGNSA. The CDR3 region has the DNA TGTGCCAGCAGCCCTAACAGGGGAAGAGGAAATGAGCAGTTCTTC. It encodes CASSPNRGRGNEQFF.

The V call is TRBV7-2, the J call TRBJ1-5; the match to TRBD1 covers 7 bases. Germline V gene data show CDR1 as SGHTA and CDR2 as FQGNSA. The length of the CDR3 is 15 residues. The J segment lost 0 bases and the V segment lost 5 bases, leaving 4 bases of the junction unmatched. CDR3 sequence reads: CASSLRTGSNQPQHF. The CDR3 bases are TGTGCCAGCAGCCTAAGGACAGGTAGCAATCAGCCCCAGCATTTT.

The V gene is TRBV6-1, the J gene TRBJ2-3; 7 bases are shared with TRBD2. This CDR3 has 14 amino acids. V was clipped by 9 bases and J by 0 bases; unmatched bases: 6. Germline V gene sequence: CDR1 MNHNS, CDR2 SASEGT. The CDR3: CASRRGTSTDTQYF. The CDR3 nucleotides are TGTGCCAGTCGGCGGGGGACTAGCACAGATACGCAGTATTTT.

The chain carries TRBV4-2 and TRBJ2-3; 10 bases agree with TRBD2. Trimming at V came to 1 base and at J to 0 bases, leaving 4 bases not matched to a gene. The CDR3 is made up of 17 amino acids. Germline V lookup: CDR1 LGHNA, CDR2 YNFKEQ. CDR3 bases: TGTGCCAGCAGCCAAGGTGGACTAGCGGATAGCACAGATACGCAGTATTTT. As protein: CASSQGGLADSTDTQYF.

The chain combines TRBV7-2 with TRBJ2-7; 7 positions agree with TRBD2. Trimming cost V 5 bases and J 6 bases; bases outside gene matches: 10. Germline lookup yields CDR1 SGHTA and CDR2 FQGNSA. CDR3 size: 14 residues. In DNA, the CDR3 is TGTGCCAGCAGCGCCTCGGGGACTATTGCCGAGCAGTACTTC. It specifies CASSASGTIAEQYF.

The V gene is TRBV9, the J gene TRBJ1-6; weak D call: TRBD1 (5 bases). V was pared by 0 bases and J by 3 bases, with 7 bases between. Germline values: CDR1 SGDLS, CDR2 YYNGEE. This CDR3 region has 15 residues. CDR3 residues: CASSVEGVYNSPLHF. For the CDR3, the DNA is TGTGCCAGCAGCGTAGAAGGGGTCTATAATTCACCCCTCCACTTT.

The chain is built from TRBV4-1 and TRBJ1-5, with D maybe TRBD1 (5 bases). The germline V gene encodes CDR1 MGHRA and CDR2 YSYEKL. Deletions cut 3 bases from V and 4 bases from J, with 19 bases between. The length of the CDR3 is 17 residues. In DNA, the CDR3 is TGCGCCAGCAGCCAGGGGAGGTTGGGGACCCGAAATCAGCCCCAGCATTTT. Protein: CASSQGRLGTRNQPQHF.

The chain recombines TRBV6-7 with TRBJ1-5; no reliable D call. TRBV6-7 falls under the ORF class, with uncertain function. Trimming stripped 11 bases from V and 5 bases from J, with 7 bases between. This CDR3 has 10 residues. The CDR3 nucleotides read TGTGCCTCCTATCATCAGCCCCAGCATTTT. This translates into CASYHQPQHF.

This clone has just one count. The rearrangement joins TRBV27 to TRBJ2-1; 10 nucleotides agree with TRBD2. Trimming took 2 bases from V and 9 from J; bases not matched to a gene: 7. The CDR3 sequence is 15 residues long. The germline CDR1 and CDR2 sequences are MNHEY and SMNVEV (reference sequence). CDR3 sequence: CASSLSGRGTSEQFF. DNA of the CDR3: TGTGCCAGCAGTTTAAGCGGGAGGGGTACTAGTGAGCAGTTCTTC.

This chain uses TRBV7-9 with TRBJ1-1, with 11 nucleotides matching TRBD1. The CDR3 extends over 18 amino acids. CDR1 is SEHNR and CDR2 is FQNEAQ in the germline V gene (reference sequence). Trimming at V came to 5 bases and at J to 4 bases, leaving 15 bases not matched to a gene. The CDR3 reads CASSPLAWTGGRSTEAFF. In DNA form, the CDR3 reads TGTGCCAGCAGCCCACTAGCGTGGACAGGGGGCCGGAGCACTGAAGCTTTCTTT.

The chain recombines TRBV5-4 with TRBJ2-4, with D maybe TRBD1 (6 bases). Deletions cut 2 bases from V and 5 bases from J, with 11 bases between. This CDR3 is built from 14 residues. The V gene's germline CDR1 is SGHNT and CDR2 YYREEE (reference sequence). The CDR3 DNA sequence: TGTGCCAGCAGCTTTTGGGGGCCCGAAAACATTCAGTACTTC. This gives the protein CASSFWGPENIQYF.

CDR3 sequence (DNA): TGTGCCAGCAGCTTGTTCGGACAGGCTAACTACGAGCAGTACTTC. Translating gives CASSLFGQANYEQYF. The rearrangement uses TRBV5-6 and TRBJ2-7; 7 positions agree with TRBD1. With V trimmed by 1 base and J by 3 bases, 7 bases remained unmatched. Germline-derived CDR1 and CDR2 are SGHDT and YYEEEE. The CDR3 runs to 15 residues.

The chain combines TRBV10-1 with TRBJ2-1; D is ambiguous. Trimming removed 5 bases at V and 8 bases at J, with 16 bases between. CDR1 and CDR2 from the germline V gene are WNHNN and SYGVQD (reference sequence). The CDR3 consists of 14 residues. This CDR3 reads CASSRTLARDEQFF. Here the CDR3 DNA reads TGCGCCAGCAGTCGAACATTAGCACGGGATGAGCAGTTCTTC.

This chain uses TRBV10-2 with TRBJ1-5; 10 bases map to TRBD1. V lost 6 bases, J lost 1 base, and 3 bases stayed unmatched. Germline loops: CDR1 WSHSY, CDR2 SAAADI. The CDR3 runs to 15 residues. The CDR3 reads CASRSGQGSNQPQHF. The CDR3 coding sequence is TGCGCCAGCAGATCGGGACAGGGGAGCAATCAGCCCCAGCATTTT.

The DNA of the CDR3 is TGTGCCAGCCAGACACAGGGCTGGAATCAGCCCCAGCATTTT. This translates into CASQTQGWNQPQHF. The V gene is TRBV2, the J gene TRBJ1-5, with a weak D call TRBD1 (6 bases). V was trimmed by 8 bases and J by 4 bases, leaving 15 bases between them. Germline assignment: CDR1 SNHLY and CDR2 FYNNEI. This CDR3 spans 14 amino acids.